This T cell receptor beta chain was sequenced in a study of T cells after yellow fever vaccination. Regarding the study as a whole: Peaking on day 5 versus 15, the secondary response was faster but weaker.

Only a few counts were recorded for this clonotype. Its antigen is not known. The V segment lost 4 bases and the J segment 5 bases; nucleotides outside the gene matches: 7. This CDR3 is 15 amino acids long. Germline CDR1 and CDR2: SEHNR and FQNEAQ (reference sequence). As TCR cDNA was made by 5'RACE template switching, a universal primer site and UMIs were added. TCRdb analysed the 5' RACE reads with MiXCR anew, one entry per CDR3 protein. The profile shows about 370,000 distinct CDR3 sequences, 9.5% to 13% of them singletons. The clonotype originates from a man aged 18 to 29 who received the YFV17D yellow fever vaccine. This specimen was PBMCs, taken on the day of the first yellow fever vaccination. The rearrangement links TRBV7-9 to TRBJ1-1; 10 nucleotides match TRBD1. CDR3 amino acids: CASSSDRGGRTEAFF. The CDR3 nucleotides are TGTGCCAGCAGCTCGGACAGGGGGGGGAGGACTGAAGCTTTCTTT.